These T cell receptor beta chains were read from a single sample in a study of T cells in localized non-small cell lung cancer. Profiling relied on immunoSEQ multiplex PCR, and the TCRdb table lists in-frame clones only, not all of them. This sample yields over 10,000 clones, of which around 84% are seen a single time; 58% belongs to the top ten. The material was peripheral blood, obtained before any cancer treatment. These receptors came from a male donor older than 55 with stage III lung adenocarcinoma. Each CDR3 is given without its conserved first and last residue.

v_gene,CDR3aa
TRBV2,ASSVDSTVGEAF
TRBV11-2,ASTVAGFNEQF
TRBV6-4,ASSDSLGSTQY
TRBV18,ASSPVGPNTGELF
TRBV5-7,ASLGRGELF
TRBV6-6,ASSYSDRLSTEAF
TRBV6-6,ASSRPKEAKNIQY
TRBV4-1,ASSPWDTYEQY
TRBV9,ASSAQQGLDGYT
TRBV2,ASSARDRRNNQPQH
TRBV6-6,ASSYLRTGGGETQY
TRBV6-6,ASTSPESSYEQY
TRBV15,ATSSGSGYEQY
TRBV9,ASSDNLDTQY